This TCR beta chain was captured by sequencing in a study of CD8 T cells in Susac syndrome. The authors reverse transcribed roughly 0.5 to 1 ug RNA with random hexamers. Coverage of TCR beta CDR3 amplification by immunoSEQ multiplex PCR extended to 54 Vbeta and 13 Jbeta. TCRdb used MiXCR to reprocess the immunoSEQ multiplex PCR reads, holding one entry per CDR3 protein. The sample consists of about 140,000 distinct CDR3 sequences, approximately 95% of them appearing once. The V gene lost 6 bases and the J gene lost 6 bases, with 12 bases spanning the gap. Germline CDR1 reads DFQATT; CDR2 reads SNEGSKA (reference sequence). This CDR3 has 12 amino acids.

The sample was CD8+ T cells from PBMCs. The chain employs TRBV20-1 and TRBJ2-1; D is perhaps TRBD1 (6 bases). This receptor was obtained from a human donor in good health. The CDR3 loop is CSAVKQGNEQFF. The CDR3 coding sequence is TGCAGTGCCGTCAAACAGGGCAATGAGCAGTTCTTC.